These 13 T cell receptor beta chains were sequenced from one sample in a study of control samples from healthy donors and cancer patients. The data were produced by immunoSEQ multiplex PCR, yet TCRdb's version contains in-frame clones alone and is incomplete. The sample carries 150,000 to 200,000 clones, 90% to 95% recorded once. The sequenced material came from blood. These receptors were obtained from a young woman in good health.

V and J are TRBV4-1 and TRBJ1-3; D remains ambiguous. The CDR3 length is 16 residues. The germline V gene has CDR1 MGHRA and CDR2 YSYEKL. The V gene lost 0 bases and the J gene lost 2 bases, with 11 bases spanning the gap. The CDR3 loop reads CASSQERGQAGNTIYF. For the CDR3, the DNA is TGCGCCAGCAGCCAAGAACGCGGCCAGGCTGGAAACACCATATATTTT.

Only one count was recorded for this clone. The chain uses TRBV19 and TRBJ1-5, with D possibly being TRBD1 (5 bases). CDR3 length: 14 residues. Germline V gene sequence: CDR1 LNHDA, CDR2 SQIVND (reference sequence). V lost 9 bases, J lost 2 bases, and 14 bases lay in between. Here the CDR3 reads CASHQGVGNQPQHF. CDR3 bases: TGTGCCAGCCACCAGGGTGTAGGCAATCAGCCCCAGCATTTT.

The V and J genes are TRBV6-5 and TRBJ1-2; 7 nucleotides line up with TRBD1. This CDR3 has 13 amino acids. With 5 bases clipped from V and 6 bases from J, the junction kept 6 bases outside the gene matches. Germline V gene sequence: CDR1 MNHEY, CDR2 SVGAGI. DNA for the CDR3: TGTGCCAGCAGTCCCCACACAGGGGATGGCTACACCTTC. It codes for CASSPHTGDGYTF.

The rearrangement links TRBV3-1 (or the pseudogene TRBV3-2) to TRBJ1-2, with D possibly matching TRBD1 (5 bases). Germline CDR1 reads LGHDT; CDR2 reads YNNKEL (reference sequence). This CDR3 has 13 residues. V lost 4 bases, J lost 7 bases, and 13 bases lay in between. CDR3 coding DNA: TGTGCCAGCAGCCGCCAAGGGCAGGGTGGCTACACCTTC. Translation gives CASSRQGQGGYTF.

The chain carries TRBV19 and TRBJ1-5; the D gene is possibly TRBD1 (5 bases). The CDR3 contains 11 residues. From germline, CDR1 is LNHDA and CDR2 SQIVND (reference sequence). Trimming left V 10 bases short and J 6 bases short, with 10 bases between. The CDR3 sequence is CATPRGQPQHF. CDR3 coding DNA: TGTGCCACCCCTAGGGGTCAGCCCCAGCATTTT.

J is TRBJ1-2 and V is TRBV27; TRBD1 matches at 9 bases. Germline CDR1 reads MNHEY; CDR2 reads SMNVEV (reference sequence). The V segment lost 7 bases and the J segment 8 bases; nucleotides outside the gene matches: 2. This CDR3 region has 11 residues. CDR3 sequence reads: CASKDRGGYTF. CDR3 DNA sequence: TGTGCCAGCAAGGACAGGGGCGGCTACACCTTC.

This rearrangement joins TRBV10-1 to TRBJ1-1; possible D gene TRBD1, 5 bases. CDR3 size: 14 residues. V was trimmed by 5 bases and J by 1 base, leaving 11 bases between them. Germline V gene sequence: CDR1 WNHNN, CDR2 SYGVQD (reference sequence). Here the CDR3 reads CASSRDGRNTEAFF. CDR3 DNA: TGCGCCAGCAGTCGGGACGGCCGGAACACTGAAGCTTTCTTT.

The V call is TRBV5-6, the J call TRBJ2-7, with a possible D match to TRBD1 (5 bases). With 3 bases removed from V and 0 bases from J, the gap between germline ends came to 13 bases. CDR3 size: 15 residues. Germline V gene lookup returns CDR1 SGHDT and CDR2 YYEEEE. CDR3 sequence: CASSSRTILSYEQYF. CDR3 DNA: TGTGCCAGCAGCTCCAGGACAATCCTCTCCTACGAGCAGTACTTC.

This chain joins TRBV7-9 and TRBJ2-2; D perhaps matches TRBD1 (6 bases). Germline V gene sequence: CDR1 SEHNR, CDR2 FQNEAQ (reference sequence). V was trimmed by 10 bases and J by 2 bases, leaving 14 bases between them. The length of the CDR3 is 14 residues. CDR3 in DNA: TGTGCCACCCGTGGGGGCACCAACACCGGGGAGCTGTTTTTT. Its translation is CATRGGTNTGELFF. The complete variable domain, with remaining parts taken from reference TRBV7-9 and TRBJ2-2, reads DTGVSQNPRHKITKRGQNVTFRCDPISEHNRLYWYRQTLGQGPEFLTYFQNEAQLEKSRLLSDRFSAERPKGSFSTLEIQRTEQGDSAMYLCATRGGTNTGELFFGEGSRLTVL.

This clone was detected only once. The gene calls are TRBV5-1 and TRBJ1-6; D gene uncertain. This CDR3 is 14 amino acids long. V was trimmed by 0 bases and J by 7 bases, leaving 8 bases between them. Germline V CDR1 and CDR2: SGHRS, YFSETQ. The CDR3 nucleotides read TGCGCCAGCAGCTTGGTACAGCTAAATTCACCCCTCCACTTT. Translation gives CASSLVQLNSPLHF.

This chain links TRBV7-9 with TRBJ1-2; 7 bases are a match to TRBD1. The length of the CDR3 is 14 residues. CDR1 and CDR2 (germline): SEHNR, FQNEAQ (reference sequence). V was pared by 5 bases and J by 4 bases, with 7 bases of the junction left unmatched. The CDR3 reads CASSERRTGYGYTF. The CDR3 DNA reads TGTGCCAGCAGCGAACGAAGGACAGGCTATGGCTACACCTTC. The complete variable domain, with remaining parts taken from reference TRBV7-9 and TRBJ1-2, reads DTGVSQNPRHKITKRGQNVTFRCDPISEHNRLYWYRQTLGQGPEFLTYFQNEAQLEKSRLLSDRFSAERPKGSFSTLEIQRTEQGDSAMYLCASSERRTGYGYTFGSGTRLTVV.

This sequence joins TRBV5-6 and TRBJ1-3, with TRBD1 identical over 8 bases. The V gene's germline CDR1 is SGHDT and CDR2 YYEEEE. There are 13 residues in the CDR3. V gave up 9 bases and J gave up 7 bases; unmatched junction bases: 9. The CDR3 DNA reads TGTGCCACTCAAAGCAGGGGGCGGAACACCATATATTTT. Encoded protein: CATQSRGRNTIYF.

This rearrangement joins TRBV10-3 to TRBJ2-7, with 9 bases lining up with TRBD1. CDR3 length equals 12 residues. V dropped 8 bases and J dropped 1; count of bases not matched to a gene: 0. CDR1 is ENHRY and CDR2 is SYGVKD in the germline V gene. The CDR3 here is CAIGTGSYEQYF. The CDR3 DNA follows: TGTGCCATCGGGACAGGGTCCTACGAGCAGTACTTC.